A single TCR beta chain is shown here with its context. What it binds is not known. The sample belongs to a study of cytomegalovirus exposure and HLA in healthy donors. Study observations and caveats: When analyzed later, the rates of TCR association showed variation by HLA locus, with DRB1 the most and HLA-C the fewest. The classifier reportedly diagnosed cytomegalovirus status with high specificity and sensitivity. TCR beta V- and J-gene trimming was later associated with a missense DCLRE1C variant. TCR beta chains associated with HLA were, in a later analysis, more clonally expanded than equally common others.

Vbeta (60) and Jbeta (13) primers were used in the PCR. Sequencing used immunoSEQ multiplex PCR; TCRdb keeps in-frame clones, though not all of them. The repertoire consists of approximately 88,000 clones, with roughly 73% occurring once and the leading ten covering under 8%. Trimming at V came to 8 bases and at J to 7 bases, leaving 7 bases not matched to a gene. Germline-derived CDR1 and CDR2 are ENHRY and SYGVKD. The CDR3 is made up of 13 amino acids. The sequence came from a man aged 50 to 59 in good health and CMV-seropositive. Sequencing input: PBMCs. This chain uses TRBV10-3 with TRBJ1-5, with 8 bases aligning to TRBD1. The CDR3 is CAIQQGVEQPQHF. The CDR3 nucleotides read TGTGCCATCCAACAGGGGGTAGAGCAGCCCCAGCATTTT.